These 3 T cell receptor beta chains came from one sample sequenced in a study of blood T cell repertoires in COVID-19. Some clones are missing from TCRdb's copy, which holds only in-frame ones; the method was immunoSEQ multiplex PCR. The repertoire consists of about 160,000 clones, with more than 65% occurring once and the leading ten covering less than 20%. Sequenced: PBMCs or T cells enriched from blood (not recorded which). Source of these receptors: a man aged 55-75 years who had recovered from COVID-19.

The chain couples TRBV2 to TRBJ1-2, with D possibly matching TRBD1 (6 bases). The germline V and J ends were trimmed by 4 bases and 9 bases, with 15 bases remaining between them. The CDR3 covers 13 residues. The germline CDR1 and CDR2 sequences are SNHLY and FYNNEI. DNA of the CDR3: TGTGCCAGCAGTGCTCCAGGGGCAGAGAGCTACACCTTC. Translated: CASSAPGAESYTF.

The CDR3 DNA reads as TGTGCCAGCAGCCAAGAATCCGAGGCCCTCCCCCCCACAGATACGCAGTATTTT. It translates to CASSQESEALPPTDTQYF. The chain joins TRBV4-2 to TRBJ2-3; D not certain. Germline values: CDR1 LGHNA, CDR2 YNFKEQ. Trimming removed 0 bases at V and 2 bases at J, with 18 bases between. The CDR3 is 18 amino acids.

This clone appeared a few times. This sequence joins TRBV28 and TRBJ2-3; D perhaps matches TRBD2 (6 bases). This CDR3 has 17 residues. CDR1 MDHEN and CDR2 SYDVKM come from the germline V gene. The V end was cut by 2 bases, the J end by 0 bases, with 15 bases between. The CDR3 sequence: CASSLPGRWDSTDTQYF. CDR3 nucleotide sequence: TGTGCCAGCAGTTTACCGGGGAGGTGGGATAGCACAGATACGCAGTATTTT. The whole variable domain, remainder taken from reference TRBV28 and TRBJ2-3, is DVKVTQSSRYLVKRTGEKVFLECVQDMDHENMFWYRQDPGLGLRLIYFSYDVKMKEKGDIPEGYSVSREKKERFSLILESASTNQTSMYLCASSLPGRWDSTDTQYFGPGTRLTVL.